By frequency in the sample, the clone carrying this TCR beta chain is medium-sized. The data originate from a study of esophageal squamous cell carcinoma under preoperative chemotherapy. On the study more broadly: TCR repertoires were profiled from both peripheral blood T cells and tumor-infiltrating lymphocytes.

Described time point: before preoperative PTX-NDP chemotherapy. Paclitaxel-nedaplatin chemotherapy was given to patients ahead of their surgery. TCRdb called the PCR reads again in MiXCR, with one record for every CDR3 protein. Of several thousand distinct CDR3 sequences in the sample, approximately 32% are singletons; the top ten hold 14% to 15%. The V end was cut by 5 bases, the J end by 11 bases, with 21 bases between. Looked up from germline, CDR1 is SGHTA and CDR2 is FQGNSA. This CDR3 has 14 amino acids. This sequence joins TRBV7-2 and TRBJ2-5; perhaps TRBD2 as D (7 bases). The origin of this receptor is a human donor with esophageal squamous cell carcinoma. The donor label of this sample is uncertain. This sample was taken from a patient given preoperative chemotherapy. The CDR3 region has the DNA TGTGCCAGCAGCGCGGGACCGAGGGGGAGGGAGCAGTACTTC. It codes for CASSAGPRGREQYF.